The 2 T cell receptor beta chains below all came from one sample that was sequenced in a study of early T cells in non-severe SARS-CoV-2 infection. MiXCR was run by TCRdb on the 5' RACE reads, yielding one entry per CDR3 protein. The sample has 15,000 to 20,000 distinct CDR3 sequences, about 5.5% seen once; the top ten hold about 6.7%. The sequenced material came from whole blood. Every receptor here comes from an adult who was a healthcare worker with PCR-confirmed SARS-CoV-2 infection or an uninfected control (not recorded which).

This clonotype was counted ten times or more. This chain joins TRBV19 and TRBJ2-1; 9 bases line up with TRBD2. Losses at the gene ends were 3 bases for V and 1 base for J; bases not matched to a gene: 1. The CDR3 is 15 residues long. CDR1 is LNHDA and CDR2 is SQIVND in the germline V gene (reference sequence). Written as DNA, the CDR3 is TGTGCCAGTAGTATTAGCGGGAGATCCTACAATGAGCAGTTCTTC. This sequence encodes CASSISGRSYNEQFF.

There are many counts of this clonotype. The chain is built from TRBV14 and TRBJ1-1; 7 nucleotides match TRBD1. The CDR3 extends over 13 amino acids. J was trimmed by 7 bases and V by 4 bases; bases with no gene match: 6. Germline V gives CDR1 SGHDN, CDR2 FVKESK. This CDR3 is CASSRYWDSEAFF. The CDR3 DNA reads as TGTGCCAGCAGCCGCTACTGGGACAGTGAAGCTTTCTTT. Together with reference TRBV14 and TRBJ1-1, the CDR3 gives the full variable domain: EAGVTQFPSHSVIEKGQTVTLRCDPISGHDNLYWYRRVMGKEIKFLLHFVKESKQDESGMPNNRFLAERTGGTYSTLKVQPAELEDSGVYFCASSRYWDSEAFFGQGTRLTVV.